The clone carrying this T cell receptor (beta chain) has at least ten counts. V was cut by 6 bases and J by 9 bases, with 15 bases left in between. The CDR3 is 13 amino acids. The germline V gene has CDR1 SGHVS and CDR2 FQNEAQ. These data belong to a study of neurological immune-mediated disorders. TCRdb fed the 5' RACE reads into MiXCR, producing one record per CDR3 protein. The sample carries about 79,000 distinct CDR3 sequences, roughly 13% recorded once. This TCR was sampled from a woman in her 50s in good health. V usage is TRBV7-8 and J usage is TRBJ2-4; TRBD2 might be the D (5 bases). The sequenced sample consisted of PBMCs. CDR3 region: CASSTDRGGIQYF. The CDR3 nucleotides are TGTGCCAGCAGTACGGACCGAGGAGGCATTCAGTACTTC.